These T cell receptor beta chains were read from a single sample in a study of T cell responses to AZD1222 COVID-19 vaccine. Assay: immunoSEQ multiplex PCR; the TCRdb copy retains only in-frame clones and omits some. Of 89,000 or so clones in the sample, 80% to 95% were seen once. This sample comprised peripheral blood, obtained 28 days after the second AZD1222 dose. Receptors originate from an adult who received the AZD1222 COVID-19 vaccine. Both conserved end residues are part of each CDR3. Each record gives: V gene, D gene, clone size, J gene, CDR3 length, CDR3 protein, CDR3 DNA. D genes are given only for firm matches. For some rows the clone size is stated as once, few or many, or as a class when expanded; others skip it.

V: TRBV28; D: TRBD1; size: .; J: TRBJ2-5; length: 17; CDR3: CASSPIRSDRGQETQYF; DNA: TGTGCCAGCAGTCCTATCCGATCTGACAGGGGGCAAGAGACCCAGTACTTC
V: TRBV5-5; D: TRBD1; size: .; J: TRBJ1-4; length: 15; CDR3: CASSILGQGEGKLFF; DNA: TGTGCCAGCAGCATCCTGGGACAGGGAGAGGGAAAACTGTTTTTT
V: TRBV11-3; D: .; size: .; J: TRBJ2-1; length: 15; CDR3: CASSSSAGSYNEQFF; DNA: TGTGCCAGCAGCTCATCGGCAGGGTCCTACAATGAGCAGTTCTTC
V: TRBV30; D: TRBD1; size: .; J: TRBJ1-5; length: 13; CDR3: CAWSVQGWQPQHF; DNA: TGTGCCTGGAGTGTACAGGGGTGGCAGCCCCAGCATTTT
V: TRBV7-3; D: .; size: .; J: TRBJ2-5; length: 15; CDR3: CASSLNTGNQETQYF; DNA: TGTGCCAGCAGCTTAAATACAGGGAACCAAGAGACCCAGTACTTC
V: TRBV9; D: .; size: .; J: TRBJ2-1; length: 13; CDR3: CASSVGSGNEQFF; DNA: TGTGCCAGCAGCGTAGGGAGTGGCAATGAGCAGTTCTTC
V: TRBV9; D: .; size: .; J: TRBJ2-3; length: 17; CDR3: CASSVPQDGGSTDTQYF; DNA: TGTGCCAGCAGCGTACCCCAGGATGGCGGGAGCACAGATACGCAGTATTTT
V: TRBV20-1; D: .; size: .; J: TRBJ2-7; length: 11; CDR3: CSAPINYEQYF; DNA: TGCAGTGCCCCAATTAACTACGAGCAGTACTTC
V: TRBV19; D: .; size: .; J: TRBJ2-3; length: 13; CDR3: CASSREGQNTQYF; DNA: TGTGCCAGTAGTCGAGAGGGTCAAAATACGCAGTATTTT
V: TRBV7-2; D: TRBD1; size: once; J: TRBJ1-2; length: 14; CDR3: CASSSDRVTYGYTF; DNA: TGTGCCAGCAGCTCGGACAGGGTTACCTATGGCTACACCTTC
V: TRBV5-6; D: .; size: .; J: TRBJ1-2; length: 15; CDR3: CASSLTRVANYGYTF; DNA: TGTGCCAGCAGCTTGACAAGAGTAGCTAACTATGGCTACACCTTC